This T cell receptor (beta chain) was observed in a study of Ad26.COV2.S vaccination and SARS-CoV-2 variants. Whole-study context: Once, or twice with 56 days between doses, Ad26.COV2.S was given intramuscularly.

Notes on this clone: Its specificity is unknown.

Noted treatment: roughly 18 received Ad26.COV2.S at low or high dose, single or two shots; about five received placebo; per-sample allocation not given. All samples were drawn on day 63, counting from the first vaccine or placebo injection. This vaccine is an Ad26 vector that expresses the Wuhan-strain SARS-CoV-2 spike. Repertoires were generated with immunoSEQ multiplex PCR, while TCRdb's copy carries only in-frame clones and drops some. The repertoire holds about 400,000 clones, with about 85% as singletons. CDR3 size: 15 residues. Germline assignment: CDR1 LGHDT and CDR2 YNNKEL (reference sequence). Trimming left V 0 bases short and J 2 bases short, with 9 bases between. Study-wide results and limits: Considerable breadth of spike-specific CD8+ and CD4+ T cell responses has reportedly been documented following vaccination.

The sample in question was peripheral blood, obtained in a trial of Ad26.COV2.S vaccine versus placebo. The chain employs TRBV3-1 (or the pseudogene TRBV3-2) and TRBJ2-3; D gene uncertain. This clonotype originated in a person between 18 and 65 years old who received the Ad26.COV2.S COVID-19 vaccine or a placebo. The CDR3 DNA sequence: TGTGCCAGCAGCCAAGATGGCTTTAACACAGATACGCAGTATTTT. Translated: CASSQDGFNTDTQYF.